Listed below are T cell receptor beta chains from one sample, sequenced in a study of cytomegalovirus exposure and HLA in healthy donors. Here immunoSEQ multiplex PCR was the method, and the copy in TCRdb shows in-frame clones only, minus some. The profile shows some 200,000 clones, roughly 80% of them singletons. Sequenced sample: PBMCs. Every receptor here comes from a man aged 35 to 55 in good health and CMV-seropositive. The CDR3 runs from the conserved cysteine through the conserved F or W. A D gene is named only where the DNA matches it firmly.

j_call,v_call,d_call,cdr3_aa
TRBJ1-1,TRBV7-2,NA,CATEVPMNTEAFF
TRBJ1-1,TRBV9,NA,CASSIGSMNTEAFF
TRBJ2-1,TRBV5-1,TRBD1,CASSLGAGGGNEQFF
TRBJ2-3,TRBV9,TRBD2,CASSVRVLTSGGSDTQYF
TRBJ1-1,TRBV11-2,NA,CACSPHRDNGVAFF
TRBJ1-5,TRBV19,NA,CASSIDLEDISNQPQHF
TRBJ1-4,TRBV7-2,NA,CASSLNGRLRSEKLFF
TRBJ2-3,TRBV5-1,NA,CASSWGKRSTDTQYF
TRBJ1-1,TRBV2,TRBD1,CASNNRGRGDTEAFF
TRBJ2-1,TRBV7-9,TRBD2,CASRTGTSGDEQFF
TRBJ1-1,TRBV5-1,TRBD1,CASSFDRDRGGRDTEAFF
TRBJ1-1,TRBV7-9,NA,CASSLGLLMNTEAFF
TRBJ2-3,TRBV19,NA,CASSIDQGDTQYF
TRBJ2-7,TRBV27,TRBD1,CASSLSGQGNSYEQYF
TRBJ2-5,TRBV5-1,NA,CASSLARGTGEYQETQYF
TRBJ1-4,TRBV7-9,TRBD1,CASRPLPGQSATNEKLFF
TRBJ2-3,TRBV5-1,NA,CASSLEGTTVSTDTQYF